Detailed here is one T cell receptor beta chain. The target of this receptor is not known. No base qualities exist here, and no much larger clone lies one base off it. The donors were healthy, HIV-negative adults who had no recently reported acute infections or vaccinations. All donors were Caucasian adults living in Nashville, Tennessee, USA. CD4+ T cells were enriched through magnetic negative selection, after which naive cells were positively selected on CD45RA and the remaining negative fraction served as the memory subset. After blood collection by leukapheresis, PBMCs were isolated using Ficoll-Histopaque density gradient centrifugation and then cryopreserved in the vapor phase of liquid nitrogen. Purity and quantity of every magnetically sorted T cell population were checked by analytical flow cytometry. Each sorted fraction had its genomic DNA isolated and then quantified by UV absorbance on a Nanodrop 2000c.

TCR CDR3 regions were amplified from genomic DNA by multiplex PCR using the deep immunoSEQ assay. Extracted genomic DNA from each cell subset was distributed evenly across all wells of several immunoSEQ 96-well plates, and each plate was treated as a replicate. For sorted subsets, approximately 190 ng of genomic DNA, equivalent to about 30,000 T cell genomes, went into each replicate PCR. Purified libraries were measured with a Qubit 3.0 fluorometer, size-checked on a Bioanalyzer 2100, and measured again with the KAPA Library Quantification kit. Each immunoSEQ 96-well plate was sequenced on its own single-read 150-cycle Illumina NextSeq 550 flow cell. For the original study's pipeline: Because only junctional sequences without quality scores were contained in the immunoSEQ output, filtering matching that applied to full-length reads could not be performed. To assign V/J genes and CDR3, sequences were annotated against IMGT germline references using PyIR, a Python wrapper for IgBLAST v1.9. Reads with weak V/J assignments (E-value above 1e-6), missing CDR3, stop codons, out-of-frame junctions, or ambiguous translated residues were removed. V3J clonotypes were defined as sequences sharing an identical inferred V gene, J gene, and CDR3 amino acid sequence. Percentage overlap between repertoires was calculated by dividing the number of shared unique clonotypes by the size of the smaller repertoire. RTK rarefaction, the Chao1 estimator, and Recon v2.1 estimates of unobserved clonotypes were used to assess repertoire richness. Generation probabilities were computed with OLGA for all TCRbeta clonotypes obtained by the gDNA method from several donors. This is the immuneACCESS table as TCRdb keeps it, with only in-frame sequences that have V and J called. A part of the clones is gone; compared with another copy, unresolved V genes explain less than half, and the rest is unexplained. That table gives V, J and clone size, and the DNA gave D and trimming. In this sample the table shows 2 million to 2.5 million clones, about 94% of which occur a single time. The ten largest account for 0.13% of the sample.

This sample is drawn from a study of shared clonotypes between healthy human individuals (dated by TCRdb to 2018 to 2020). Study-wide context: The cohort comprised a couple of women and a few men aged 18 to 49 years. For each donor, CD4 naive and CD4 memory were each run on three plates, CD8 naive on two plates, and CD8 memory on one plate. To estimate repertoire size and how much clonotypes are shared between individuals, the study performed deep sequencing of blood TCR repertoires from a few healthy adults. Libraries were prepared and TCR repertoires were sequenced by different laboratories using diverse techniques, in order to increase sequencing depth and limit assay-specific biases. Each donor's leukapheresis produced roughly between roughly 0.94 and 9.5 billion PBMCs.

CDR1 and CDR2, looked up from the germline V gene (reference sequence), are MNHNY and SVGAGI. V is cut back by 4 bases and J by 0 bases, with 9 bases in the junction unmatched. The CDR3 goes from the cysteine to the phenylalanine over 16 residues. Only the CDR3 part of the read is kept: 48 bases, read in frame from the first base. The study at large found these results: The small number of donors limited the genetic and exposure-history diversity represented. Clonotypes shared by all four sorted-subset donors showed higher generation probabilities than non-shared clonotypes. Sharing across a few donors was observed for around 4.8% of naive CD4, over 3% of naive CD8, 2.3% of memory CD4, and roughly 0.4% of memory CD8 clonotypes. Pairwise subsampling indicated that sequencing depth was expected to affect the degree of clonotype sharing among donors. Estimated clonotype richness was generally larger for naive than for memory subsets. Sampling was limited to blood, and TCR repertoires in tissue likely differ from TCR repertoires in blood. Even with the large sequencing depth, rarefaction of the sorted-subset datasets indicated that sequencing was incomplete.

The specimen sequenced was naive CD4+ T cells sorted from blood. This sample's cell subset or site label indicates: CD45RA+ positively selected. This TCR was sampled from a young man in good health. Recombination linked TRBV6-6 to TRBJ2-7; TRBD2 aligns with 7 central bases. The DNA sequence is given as TGTGCCAGCAGTTCCCAGCTAGCGGCCAACTCCTACGAGCAGTACTTC. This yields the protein CASSSQLAANSYEQYF.